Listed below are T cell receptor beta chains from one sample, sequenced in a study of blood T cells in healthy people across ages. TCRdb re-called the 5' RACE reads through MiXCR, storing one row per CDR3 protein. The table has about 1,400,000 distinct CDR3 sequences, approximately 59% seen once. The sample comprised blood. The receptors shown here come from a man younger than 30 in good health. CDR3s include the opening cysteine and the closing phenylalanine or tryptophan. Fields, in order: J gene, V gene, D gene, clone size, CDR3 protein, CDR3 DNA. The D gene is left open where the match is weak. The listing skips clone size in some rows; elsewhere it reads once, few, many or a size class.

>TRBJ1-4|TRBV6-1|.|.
CASSGGPRRNEKLFF
TGTGCCAGCAGTGGGGGACCACGACGGAATGAAAAACTGTTTTTT
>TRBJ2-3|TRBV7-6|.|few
CASSLAVDYTDTQYF
TGTGCCAGCAGCTTAGCGGTCGACTATACAGATACGCAGTATTTT
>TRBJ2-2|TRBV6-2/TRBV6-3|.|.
CASSPVHTGELFF
TGTGCCAGCAGTCCCGTCCACACCGGGGAGCTGTTTTTT
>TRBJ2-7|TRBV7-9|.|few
CASSPALTYEQYF
TGTGCCAGCAGCCCGGCCCTAACCTACGAGCAGTACTTC
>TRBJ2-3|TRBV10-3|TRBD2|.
CAISAPGLATDTQYF
TGTGCCATCAGTGCCCCGGGACTAGCCACAGATACGCAGTATTTT
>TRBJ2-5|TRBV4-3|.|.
CASSQDPLRGETQYF
TGCGCCAGCAGCCAAGATCCACTGAGGGGGGAGACCCAGTACTTC
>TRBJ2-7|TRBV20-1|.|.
CSAPSEYEQYF
TGCAGTGCTCCCTCCGAGTACGAGCAGTACTTC
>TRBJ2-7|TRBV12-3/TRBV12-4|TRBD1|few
CASRPTGASYEQYF
TGTGCCAGCAGACCGACAGGGGCCTCCTACGAGCAGTACTTC
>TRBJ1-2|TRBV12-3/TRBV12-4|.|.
CASSLGGVRDGYTF
TGTGCCAGCAGTTTAGGGGGGGTCAGGGATGGCTACACCTTC
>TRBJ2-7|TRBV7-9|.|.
CASSLEEGAAYEQYF
TGTGCCAGCAGCTTAGAGGAGGGTGCCGCCTACGAGCAGTACTTC
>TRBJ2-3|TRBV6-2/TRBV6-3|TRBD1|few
CASSSDRDSTDTQYF
TGTGCCAGCAGTTCCGACCGGGACAGTACAGATACGCAGTATTTT
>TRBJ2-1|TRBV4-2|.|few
CASSQLAGQIYNEQFF
TGTGCCAGCAGCCAACTTGCGGGACAAATATACAATGAGCAGTTCTTC
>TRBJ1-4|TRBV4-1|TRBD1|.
CASSSWDRLNEKLFF
TGCGCCAGCAGTTCTTGGGACAGGCTGAATGAAAAACTGTTTTTT
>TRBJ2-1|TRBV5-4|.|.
CASSFLGPANEQFF
TGTGCCAGCAGCTTTCTGGGTCCGGCCAATGAGCAGTTCTTC
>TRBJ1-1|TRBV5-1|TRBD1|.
CASSSRTGRETEAFF
TGCGCCAGCAGCTCCCGGACAGGGCGGGAGACTGAAGCTTTCTTT
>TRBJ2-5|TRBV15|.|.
CATSRESPLEQYF
TGTGCCACCAGCAGAGAGTCCCCCCTAGAGCAGTACTTC
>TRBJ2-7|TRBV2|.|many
CASSAAGYEQYF
TGTGCCAGCAGTGCTGCTGGCTACGAGCAGTACTTC
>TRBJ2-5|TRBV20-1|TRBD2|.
CSARDRRTSGSIDQETQYF
TGCAGTGCTAGAGATAGGCGAACTAGCGGGAGTATTGACCAAGAGACCCAGTACTTC
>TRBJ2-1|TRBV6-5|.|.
CASSYTLARVDEQFF
TGTGCCAGCAGTTATACGCTAGCAAGAGTAGATGAGCAGTTCTTC
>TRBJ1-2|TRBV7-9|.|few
CASSNQDDRHYGYTF
TGTGCCAGCAGCAACCAAGATGACCGGCACTATGGCTACACCTTC
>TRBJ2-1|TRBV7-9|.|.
CASSPAAESSYNEQFF
TGTGCCAGCAGCCCAGCGGCGGAGAGCTCCTACAATGAGCAGTTCTTC
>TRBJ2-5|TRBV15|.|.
CATSRDSLGPQYF
TGTGCCACCAGCAGGGACAGTTTAGGGCCCCAGTACTTC
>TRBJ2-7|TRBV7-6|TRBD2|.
CASSLMSGGELYEQYF
TGTGCCAGCAGCTTAATGTCGGGGGGGGAACTTTACGAGCAGTACTTC
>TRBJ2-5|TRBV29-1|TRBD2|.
CSMSVGGGKEQYF
TGCAGCATGTCGGTGGGCGGGGGTAAGGAGCAGTACTTC
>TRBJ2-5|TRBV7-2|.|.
CASSLGLEYELYF
TGTGCCAGCAGCTTAGGGCTAGAGTACGAGCTGTACTTC
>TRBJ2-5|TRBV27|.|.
CASSARQRETQYF
TGTGCCAGCAGTGCTCGACAGAGAGAGACCCAGTACTTC
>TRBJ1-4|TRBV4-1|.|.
CAGSQGTADNEKLFF
TGCGCCGGCAGCCAAGGGACGGCGGATAATGAAAAACTGTTTTTT
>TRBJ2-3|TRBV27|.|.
CASSFRGPWDTDTQYF
TGTGCCAGCAGTTTTCGCGGGCCATGGGACACAGATACGCAGTATTTT
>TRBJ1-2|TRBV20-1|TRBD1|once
CSATTGSSYGYTF
TGCAGTGCAACGACAGGGTCGAGCTATGGCTACACCTTC
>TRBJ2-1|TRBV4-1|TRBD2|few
CASSQISGGVNEQFF
TGCGCCAGCAGCCAAATCAGCGGGGGGGTCAATGAGCAGTTCTTC
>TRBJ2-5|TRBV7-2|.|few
CASSSLERGEETQYF
TGTGCCAGCAGCAGCTTAGAGAGGGGGGAAGAGACCCAGTACTTC
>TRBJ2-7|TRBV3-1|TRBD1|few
CASSPGQGSGYEQYF
TGTGCCAGCAGCCCTGGACAGGGTAGTGGCTACGAGCAGTACTTC
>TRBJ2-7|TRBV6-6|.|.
CASSYSVDFEQYF
TGTGCCAGCAGTTACTCAGTGGATTTCGAGCAGTACTTC
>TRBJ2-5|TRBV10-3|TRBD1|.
CAISDHRGLETQYF
TGTGCCATCAGTGACCACAGGGGGTTGGAGACCCAGTACTTC
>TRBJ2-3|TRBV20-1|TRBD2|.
CSPLAGLTDTQYF
TGCAGTCCTTTAGCGGGATTGACAGATACGCAGTATTTT
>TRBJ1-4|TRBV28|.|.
CASIPATTNEKLFF
TGTGCCAGCATCCCCGCGACTACTAATGAAAAACTGTTTTTT
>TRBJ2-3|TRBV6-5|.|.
CAATPAGFTDTQYF
TGTGCCGCCACCCCGGCGGGATTCACAGATACGCAGTATTTT
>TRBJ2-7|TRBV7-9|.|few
CASSPPDKYEQYF
TGTGCCAGCAGCCCGCCGGACAAGTACGAGCAGTACTTC
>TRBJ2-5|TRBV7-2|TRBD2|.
CASSQTSAGPETQYF
TGTGCCAGCAGTCAGACTAGCGCGGGTCCAGAGACCCAGTACTTC
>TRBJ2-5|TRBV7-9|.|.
CASSTFEEAETQYF
TGTGCCAGCAGTACCTTCGAGGAGGCGGAGACCCAGTACTTC
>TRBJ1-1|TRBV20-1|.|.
CSARFGPEAFF
TGCAGTGCTAGGTTCGGGCCCGAAGCTTTCTTT
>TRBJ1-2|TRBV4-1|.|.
CASSQVFLGSYGYTF
TGCGCCAGCAGCCAAGTTTTTTTGGGTAGTTATGGCTACACCTTC
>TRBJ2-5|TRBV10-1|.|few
CASSEFAGRETQYF
TGCGCCAGCAGTGAGTTCGCAGGCAGGGAGACCCAGTACTTC
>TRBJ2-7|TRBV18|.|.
CASSPSRGRNSYEQYF
TGTGCCAGCTCACCATCAAGAGGCAGGAACTCCTACGAGCAGTACTTC
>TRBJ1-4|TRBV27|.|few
CASSYGVNEKLFF
TGTGCCAGCAGTTATGGGGTAAATGAAAAACTGTTTTTT
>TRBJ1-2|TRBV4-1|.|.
CASSQPAEGFHGYTF
TGCGCCAGCAGCCAACCGGCCGAGGGTTTCCATGGCTACACCTTC
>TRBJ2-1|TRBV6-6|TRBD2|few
CASSYRLAGEGYEQFF
TGTGCCAGCAGTTACCGACTGGCGGGAGAGGGGTATGAGCAGTTCTTC
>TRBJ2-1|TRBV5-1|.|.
CASSLGSGWRFF
TGCGCCAGCAGCTTGGGGTCAGGGTGGCGGTTCTTC
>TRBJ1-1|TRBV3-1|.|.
CASSPRFAEAFF
TGTGCCAGCAGCCCTAGGTTTGCTGAAGCTTTCTTT
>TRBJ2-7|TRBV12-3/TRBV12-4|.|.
CASSFLGSSSYEQYF
TGTGCCAGCAGTTTCCTGGGGTCCAGCTCCTACGAGCAGTACTTC
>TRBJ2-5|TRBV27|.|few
CASSFNPRETQYF
TGTGCCAGCAGTTTTAACCCGAGAGAGACCCAGTACTTC